This T cell receptor (beta chain) was documented in a study of regulatory T cells in long-lasting Graves disease. Study at large: Freshly diagnosed Graves' patients had used antithyroid drugs for under 3 months.

Construction of the TCR beta libraries employed iRepertoire HTBI primers in conjunction with Arm-PCR of CDR3 regions. TCRdb fed the multiplex PCR reads into MiXCR, producing one record per CDR3 protein. The sample consists of hundreds of thousands of distinct CDR3 sequences, 15% to 18% of them appearing once. This clonotype has at least ten counts. With 4 bases removed from V and 5 bases from J, the gap between germline ends came to 18 bases. CDR3 length: 15 residues. In germline, CDR1 is SGDLS, CDR2 YYNGEE. Stated time point: newly diagnosed GD, antithyroid drugs for less than 3 months. RNA extracted from PBMCs served as the sequencing template.

The source was peripheral blood mononuclear cells (PBMCs), collected at new diagnosis, from a patient treated with antithyroid drugs. This chain links TRBV9 with TRBJ2-5; maybe TRBD2 (7 bases). The receptor was isolated from a female donor with Graves disease. CDR3 coding DNA: TGTGCCAGCAGCCCCCAACAGGGAGGGGAGGAGACCCAGTACTTC. It encodes CASSPQQGGEETQYF.